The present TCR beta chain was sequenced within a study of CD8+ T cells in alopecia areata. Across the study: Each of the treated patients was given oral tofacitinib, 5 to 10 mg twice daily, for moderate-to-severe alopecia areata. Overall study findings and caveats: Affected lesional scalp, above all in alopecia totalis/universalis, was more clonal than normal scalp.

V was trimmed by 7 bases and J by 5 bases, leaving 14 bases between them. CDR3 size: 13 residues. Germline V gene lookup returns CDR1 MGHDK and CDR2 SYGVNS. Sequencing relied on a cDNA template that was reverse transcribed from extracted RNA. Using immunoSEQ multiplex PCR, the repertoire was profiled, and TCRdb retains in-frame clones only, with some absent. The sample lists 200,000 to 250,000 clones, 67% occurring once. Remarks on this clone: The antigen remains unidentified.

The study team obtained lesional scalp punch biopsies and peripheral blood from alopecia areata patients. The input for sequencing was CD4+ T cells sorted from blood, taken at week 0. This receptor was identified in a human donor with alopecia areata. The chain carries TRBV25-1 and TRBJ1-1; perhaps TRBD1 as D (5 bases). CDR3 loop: CASMGEIFTEAFF. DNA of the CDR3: TGTGCCAGCATGGGGGAGATATTTACTGAAGCTTTCTTT.